This T cell receptor beta chain was profiled in a study of Ad26.COV2.S vaccination and SARS-CoV-2 variants. Study details: Once, or twice with 56 days between doses, Ad26.COV2.S was given intramuscularly.

Between the trimmed V and J ends, which lost 5 bases and 0 bases, there was a span of 14 bases. CDR3 length equals 16 residues. CDR1 and CDR2 (germline): SEHNR, FQNEAQ (reference sequence). This table comes from immunoSEQ multiplex PCR, and its TCRdb copy is limited to in-frame clones, with some not included. The table lists hundreds of thousands of clones, more than 85% of them singletons. Treatment meaning: some 19 received Ad26.COV2.S at low or high dose, single or two shots; roughly five received placebo; per-sample allocation not given. Samples were taken on day 63 after the first vaccine or placebo injection.

The TCR comes from a person aged 18-60 years who received the Ad26.COV2.S COVID-19 vaccine or a placebo. This chain connects TRBV7-9 to TRBJ1-3; no firm D call. The source was peripheral blood, collected in a trial of Ad26.COV2.S vaccine versus placebo. CDR3 DNA: TGTGCCAGCAGCGACGCAGGACGGAACTCTGGAAACACCATATATTTT. It translates to CASSDAGRNSGNTIYF.